The rows below give T cell receptor beta chains drawn from one sample of a study of CD8 T cells in Susac syndrome. One entry per CDR3 protein results from TCRdb running MiXCR on the immunoSEQ multiplex PCR reads. This table has 150,000 to 200,000 distinct CDR3 sequences, just under 95% appearing once. Sequencing was performed on CD4+ T cells from PBMCs. These receptors were taken from a human donor in good health. Each CDR3 is given with its conserved first and last residue. The order of the fields is J gene, clone size, D gene, V gene, CDR3 protein, CDR3 DNA. A D gene is named only where the DNA matches it firmly. Some rows have no size entry. The others give once, few or many, or a class for an expanded clone.

j_call: TRBJ1-2; clone_size: .; d_call: .; v_call: TRBV29-1; cdr3_aa: CSVEERGQPPYGYTF; cdr3_nt: TGCAGCGTTGAGGAGAGAGGACAGCCGCCATATGGCTACACCTTC
j_call: TRBJ2-7; clone_size: .; d_call: TRBD2; v_call: TRBV30; cdr3_aa: CATTSGSSYEQYF; cdr3_nt: TGTGCCACGACTAGCGGGAGCTCCTACGAGCAGTACTTC
j_call: TRBJ1-1; clone_size: once; d_call: TRBD1; v_call: TRBV30; cdr3_aa: CASKRDRDTEAFF; cdr3_nt: TGTGCCTCGAAACGGGACAGGGACACTGAAGCTTTCTTT
j_call: TRBJ1-1; clone_size: once; d_call: TRBD1; v_call: TRBV27; cdr3_aa: CASSPRQGVFTEAFF; cdr3_nt: TGTGCCAGCAGTCCCCGACAGGGGGTGTTCACTGAAGCTTTCTTT
j_call: TRBJ2-1; clone_size: .; d_call: TRBD2; v_call: TRBV29-1; cdr3_aa: CSVLGLAAPYNEQFF; cdr3_nt: TGCAGCGTCCTTGGACTAGCGGCCCCCTACAATGAGCAGTTCTTC
j_call: TRBJ1-3; clone_size: .; d_call: .; v_call: TRBV12-3/TRBV12-4; cdr3_aa: CASSWSGNTIYF; cdr3_nt: TGTGCCAGCAGTTGGTCCGGAAACACCATATATTTT
j_call: TRBJ2-6; clone_size: .; d_call: .; v_call: TRBV5-1; cdr3_aa: CASSLGQARANVLTF; cdr3_nt: TGCGCCAGCAGCTTGGGGCAGGCGAGGGCCAACGTCCTGACTTTC
j_call: TRBJ2-1; clone_size: .; d_call: TRBD2; v_call: TRBV20-1; cdr3_aa: CSARGKAGGEQFF; cdr3_nt: TGCAGTGCTAGAGGAAAAGCGGGAGGTGAGCAGTTCTTC
j_call: TRBJ2-3; clone_size: .; d_call: .; v_call: TRBV9; cdr3_aa: CASSTRPSTDTQYF; cdr3_nt: TGTGCCAGCAGCACCCGACCTAGCACAGATACGCAGTATTTT
j_call: TRBJ1-2; clone_size: .; d_call: .; v_call: TRBV5-4; cdr3_aa: CASSLSLEVNYGYTF; cdr3_nt: TGTGCCAGCAGTTTATCCCTAGAAGTTAACTATGGCTACACCTTC
j_call: TRBJ2-1; clone_size: .; d_call: TRBD2; v_call: TRBV27; cdr3_aa: CASSLTSGRGEQFF; cdr3_nt: TGTGCCAGCAGCCTGACTAGCGGGAGGGGTGAGCAGTTCTTC
j_call: TRBJ1-2; clone_size: .; d_call: .; v_call: TRBV5-1; cdr3_aa: CASSFDSSGGGYTF; cdr3_nt: TGCGCCAGCAGCTTCGACAGTTCGGGAGGTGGCTACACCTTC
j_call: TRBJ1-1; clone_size: .; d_call: .; v_call: TRBV6-5; cdr3_aa: CASSYSADTEAFF; cdr3_nt: TGTGCCAGCAGTTACTCAGCAGACACTGAAGCTTTCTTT
j_call: TRBJ2-2; clone_size: .; d_call: .; v_call: TRBV30; cdr3_aa: CAWNQGRTGGELFF; cdr3_nt: TGTGCCTGGAACCAGGGGAGGACCGGCGGGGAGCTGTTTTTT
j_call: TRBJ1-2; clone_size: .; d_call: TRBD1; v_call: TRBV27; cdr3_aa: CASKLTGGAGYTF; cdr3_nt: TGTGCCAGCAAGTTAACAGGGGGCGCGGGCTACACCTTC
j_call: TRBJ2-3; clone_size: .; d_call: .; v_call: TRBV24-1; cdr3_aa: CATSDRQASSTDTQYF; cdr3_nt: TGTGCCACCAGTGATCGACAGGCCTCTAGCACAGATACGCAGTATTTT
j_call: TRBJ2-7; clone_size: .; d_call: .; v_call: TRBV7-8; cdr3_aa: CASSSGHRYEQYF; cdr3_nt: TGTGCCAGCAGCTCAGGACACCGCTACGAGCAGTACTTC
j_call: TRBJ2-1; clone_size: once; d_call: .; v_call: TRBV4-3; cdr3_aa: CASSQDGRLGYEQFF; cdr3_nt: TGCGCCAGCAGCCAAGACGGACGACTAGGCTATGAGCAGTTCTTC
j_call: TRBJ2-1; clone_size: .; d_call: TRBD2; v_call: TRBV27; cdr3_aa: CASSSPGLAGGPQEQFF; cdr3_nt: TGTGCCAGCAGTTCCCCGGGACTAGCGGGAGGGCCACAAGAGCAGTTCTTC
j_call: TRBJ2-7; clone_size: once; d_call: TRBD2; v_call: TRBV2; cdr3_aa: CASRLAGGEQYF; cdr3_nt: TGTGCCAGCAGGCTAGCGGGAGGAGAGCAGTACTTC
j_call: TRBJ2-5; clone_size: .; d_call: TRBD1; v_call: TRBV27; cdr3_aa: CASSSPTQGRQETQYF; cdr3_nt: TGTGCCAGCAGTTCCCCCACACAGGGGCGGCAAGAGACCCAGTACTTC
j_call: TRBJ2-1; clone_size: .; d_call: .; v_call: TRBV5-4; cdr3_aa: CASSLALGNEQFF; cdr3_nt: TGTGCCAGCAGCTTGGCGTTGGGGAATGAGCAGTTCTTC
j_call: TRBJ2-3; clone_size: .; d_call: .; v_call: TRBV20-1; cdr3_aa: CSARLNTDTQYF; cdr3_nt: TGCAGTGCTAGATTAAACACAGATACGCAGTATTTT
j_call: TRBJ2-7; clone_size: once; d_call: TRBD1; v_call: TRBV7-3; cdr3_aa: CASSRDRGGEQYF; cdr3_nt: TGTGCCAGCAGCCGCGACAGGGGGGGAGAGCAGTACTTC
j_call: TRBJ2-1; clone_size: .; d_call: TRBD2; v_call: TRBV7-2; cdr3_aa: CASSRSGRALNEQFF; cdr3_nt: TGTGCCAGCAGCCGTAGCGGGAGGGCCCTCAATGAGCAGTTCTTC
j_call: TRBJ2-7; clone_size: .; d_call: .; v_call: TRBV3-1; cdr3_aa: CASSQVGLEQYF; cdr3_nt: TGTGCCAGCAGCCAAGTAGGACTAGAGCAGTACTTC
j_call: TRBJ2-5; clone_size: .; d_call: .; v_call: TRBV11-2; cdr3_aa: CASSFFQETQYF; cdr3_nt: TGTGCCAGCAGCTTTTTCCAAGAGACCCAGTACTTC
j_call: TRBJ2-1; clone_size: .; d_call: TRBD2; v_call: TRBV15; cdr3_aa: CATSRDSGSGDEQFF; cdr3_nt: TGTGCCACCAGCAGAGATAGCGGGAGTGGGGATGAGCAGTTCTTC
j_call: TRBJ2-3; clone_size: .; d_call: TRBD1; v_call: TRBV29-1; cdr3_aa: CSVPGQGGDTQYF; cdr3_nt: TGCAGCGTGCCGGGACAGGGGGGAGATACGCAGTATTTT
j_call: TRBJ1-5; clone_size: .; d_call: .; v_call: TRBV27; cdr3_aa: CASSLDGAAPPYSNQPQHF; cdr3_nt: TGTGCCAGCAGTTTAGATGGCGCCGCCCCGCCTTATAGCAATCAGCCCCAGCATTTT
j_call: TRBJ2-1; clone_size: .; d_call: TRBD1; v_call: TRBV27; cdr3_aa: CASSPGTGGHNEQFF; cdr3_nt: TGTGCCAGCAGTCCCGGGACAGGGGGCCACAATGAGCAGTTCTTC
j_call: TRBJ2-5; clone_size: .; d_call: .; v_call: TRBV20-1; cdr3_aa: CSARPALGVETQYF; cdr3_nt: TGCAGTGCTAGACCCGCCCTGGGCGTAGAGACCCAGTACTTC
j_call: TRBJ1-4; clone_size: .; d_call: .; v_call: TRBV7-3; cdr3_aa: CASRIEGFDEKLFF; cdr3_nt: TGTGCCAGCAGAATCGAGGGGTTTGATGAAAAACTGTTTTTT
j_call: TRBJ2-7; clone_size: .; d_call: TRBD2; v_call: TRBV20-1; cdr3_aa: CSGTSGPGEQYF; cdr3_nt: TGCAGTGGGACTAGCGGTCCGGGCGAGCAGTACTTC
j_call: TRBJ2-7; clone_size: .; d_call: .; v_call: TRBV12-3/TRBV12-4; cdr3_aa: CASSLALRGGEQYF; cdr3_nt: TGTGCCAGCAGTTTAGCGCTAAGAGGGGGCGAGCAGTACTTC
j_call: TRBJ2-1; clone_size: .; d_call: TRBD2; v_call: TRBV7-2; cdr3_aa: CASSLVASGSSEQFF; cdr3_nt: TGTGCCAGCAGCTTAGTCGCTAGCGGGAGTAGTGAGCAGTTCTTC
j_call: TRBJ2-7; clone_size: .; d_call: .; v_call: TRBV28; cdr3_aa: CASRLPSTYEQYF; cdr3_nt: TGTGCCAGCAGGCTTCCTAGTACCTACGAGCAGTACTTC
j_call: TRBJ2-3; clone_size: .; d_call: .; v_call: TRBV29-1; cdr3_aa: CSVGAQGRSDTQYF; cdr3_nt: TGCAGCGTTGGTGCGCAGGGACGGTCAGATACGCAGTATTTT
j_call: TRBJ2-7; clone_size: .; d_call: TRBD1; v_call: TRBV29-1; cdr3_aa: CSVPGTGLREQYF; cdr3_nt: TGCAGCGTCCCCGGGACAGGGTTGAGGGAGCAGTACTTC
j_call: TRBJ2-1; clone_size: .; d_call: TRBD2; v_call: TRBV20-1; cdr3_aa: CSATRSGLAGVVDEQFF; cdr3_nt: TGCAGTGCAACCCGAAGCGGACTAGCGGGAGTTGTGGATGAGCAGTTCTTC
j_call: TRBJ2-7; clone_size: once; d_call: .; v_call: TRBV30; cdr3_aa: CAWTAPTRGSYEQYF; cdr3_nt: TGTGCCTGGACTGCCCCCACAAGGGGTTCCTACGAGCAGTACTTC
j_call: TRBJ2-1; clone_size: .; d_call: TRBD1; v_call: TRBV7-9; cdr3_aa: CASSRGQGLRGEQFF; cdr3_nt: TGTGCCAGCAGCCGGGGACAGGGGCTTAGGGGTGAGCAGTTCTTC
j_call: TRBJ2-1; clone_size: .; d_call: .; v_call: TRBV29-1; cdr3_aa: CSVEGLSYNEQFF; cdr3_nt: TGCAGCGTTGAGGGCCTGTCCTACAATGAGCAGTTCTTC
j_call: TRBJ2-1; clone_size: .; d_call: .; v_call: TRBV20-1; cdr3_aa: CSARSLYNEQFF; cdr3_nt: TGCAGTGCTAGATCCCTGTACAATGAGCAGTTCTTC
j_call: TRBJ2-7; clone_size: .; d_call: TRBD1; v_call: TRBV28; cdr3_aa: CASSYGQGRMQQYF; cdr3_nt: TGTGCCAGCAGTTATGGACAGGGGCGAATGCAGCAGTACTTC
j_call: TRBJ2-7; clone_size: .; d_call: .; v_call: TRBV2; cdr3_aa: CASSEEVRSYEQYF; cdr3_nt: TGTGCCAGCAGTGAAGAAGTCAGATCCTACGAGCAGTACTTC
j_call: TRBJ2-5; clone_size: .; d_call: TRBD1; v_call: TRBV7-6; cdr3_aa: CASSSLSTGGQETQYF; cdr3_nt: TGTGCCAGCAGCTCCTTATCGACAGGGGGCCAAGAGACCCAGTACTTC
j_call: TRBJ2-7; clone_size: once; d_call: TRBD2; v_call: TRBV7-8; cdr3_aa: CASSLPGLASIYEQYF; cdr3_nt: TGTGCCAGCAGCTTGCCGGGACTAGCATCGATCTACGAGCAGTACTTC
j_call: TRBJ2-5; clone_size: .; d_call: .; v_call: TRBV2; cdr3_aa: CASKEAQATETQYF; cdr3_nt: TGTGCCAGCAAGGAGGCCCAGGCCACGGAGACCCAGTACTTC
j_call: TRBJ1-2; clone_size: .; d_call: .; v_call: TRBV23-1; cdr3_aa: CASSQTEVGGYTF; cdr3_nt: TGCGCCAGCAGTCAAACAGAGGTCGGGGGCTACACCTTC
j_call: TRBJ2-5; clone_size: .; d_call: TRBD2; v_call: TRBV5-1; cdr3_aa: CASSLGTSGKLWETQYF; cdr3_nt: TGCGCCAGCAGCTTGGGGACTAGCGGGAAGCTGTGGGAGACCCAGTACTTC
j_call: TRBJ2-5; clone_size: .; d_call: TRBD1; v_call: TRBV24-1; cdr3_aa: CATGTGGETQYF; cdr3_nt: TGTGCCACCGGGACAGGGGGTGAGACCCAGTACTTC
j_call: TRBJ2-3; clone_size: .; d_call: TRBD2; v_call: TRBV29-1; cdr3_aa: CSVGLAGADTQYF; cdr3_nt: TGCAGCGTAGGACTAGCGGGAGCAGATACGCAGTATTTT
j_call: TRBJ2-7; clone_size: .; d_call: TRBD1; v_call: TRBV29-1; cdr3_aa: CSVVPGQANYEQYF; cdr3_nt: TGCAGCGTTGTCCCCGGACAGGCGAATTACGAGCAGTACTTC
j_call: TRBJ2-1; clone_size: .; d_call: TRBD2; v_call: TRBV20-1; cdr3_aa: CSATSGLADSRNEQFF; cdr3_nt: TGCAGTGCTACTTCGGGACTAGCGGACAGTAGGAATGAGCAGTTCTTC
j_call: TRBJ2-3; clone_size: few; d_call: .; v_call: TRBV20-1; cdr3_aa: CSARRAAGADTQYF; cdr3_nt: TGCAGTGCTAGGAGGGCTGCGGGCGCAGATACGCAGTATTTT